A single TCR beta chain is shown here with its context. Its specificity is unknown. The entry originates in a study of cytomegalovirus exposure and HLA in healthy donors. Across the study: Among the 398 donors who were genotyped, over 70% fell in the genetic ancestry cluster that is associated with self-reported Caucasian donors.

General observations from the study: Apart from CMV serostatus, no immune exposure information was available. Excluded were some V segments that proved indistinguishable, including TRBV6-2 and TRBV6-3.

The CDR3 spans 15 residues. V trimming: 3 bases; J trimming: 2 bases; junction bases outside the gene matches: 6. Germline V gene lookup returns CDR1 SGHNT and CDR2 YENEEA. With 60 Vbeta and 13 Jbeta primers, the PCR was carried out. Method: immunoSEQ multiplex PCR; TCRdb's copy keeps in-frame clones and lacks some. Of 90,000 to 100,000 clones in the sample, approximately 76% were seen once. This chain joins TRBV11-3 and TRBJ2-7; TRBD1 aligns across 8 bases. Sequenced sample: PBMCs. The sequence was obtained from an older woman in good health and CMV-seropositive. The CDR3 DNA sequence: TGTGCCAGCAGCTTTCGGACAGGGATAACCTACGAGCAGTACTTC. As protein: CASSFRTGITYEQYF.